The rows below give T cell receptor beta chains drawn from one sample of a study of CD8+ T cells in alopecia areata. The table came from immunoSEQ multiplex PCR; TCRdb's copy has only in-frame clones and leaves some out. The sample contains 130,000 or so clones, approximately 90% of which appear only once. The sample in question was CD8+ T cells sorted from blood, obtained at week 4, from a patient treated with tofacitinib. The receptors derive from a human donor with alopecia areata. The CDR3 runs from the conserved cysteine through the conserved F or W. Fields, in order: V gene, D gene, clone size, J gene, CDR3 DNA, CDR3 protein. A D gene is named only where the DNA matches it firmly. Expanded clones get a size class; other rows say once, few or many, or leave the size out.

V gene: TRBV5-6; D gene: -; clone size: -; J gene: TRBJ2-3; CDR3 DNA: TGTGCCAGCAGCTTGGAGTTAGATGGTACAGATACGCAGTATTTT; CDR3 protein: CASSLELDGTDTQYF
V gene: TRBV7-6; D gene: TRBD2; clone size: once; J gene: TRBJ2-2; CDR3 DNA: TGTGCCAGCGCACGAGCGGGAGTGACCGGGGAGCTGTTTTTT; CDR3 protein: CASARAGVTGELFF
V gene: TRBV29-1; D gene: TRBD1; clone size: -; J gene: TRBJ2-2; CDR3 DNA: TGCAGCGTTGAAGATCCCGGGACAGAAATTAACACCGGGGAGCTGTTTTTT; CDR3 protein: CSVEDPGTEINTGELFF
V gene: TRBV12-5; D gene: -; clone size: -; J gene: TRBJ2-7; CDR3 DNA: TGTGCTAGTGGTTTGTCGCTAGGGGAGAACCCCTACGAGCAGTACTTC; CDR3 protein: CASGLSLGENPYEQYF
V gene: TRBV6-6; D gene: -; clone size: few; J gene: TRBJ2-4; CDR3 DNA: TGTGCATCCGGCAAAAACATTCAGTACTTC; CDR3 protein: CASGKNIQYF
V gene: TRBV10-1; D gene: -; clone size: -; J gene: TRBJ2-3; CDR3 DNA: TGCGCCAGCAGTGAGAGTACCGACGCCCTAGCCAGCACAGATACGCAGTATTTT; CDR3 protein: CASSESTDALASTDTQYF
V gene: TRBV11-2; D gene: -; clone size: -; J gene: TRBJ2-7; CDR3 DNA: TGTGCCAGCAGCCCGGACAGTTCCTACGAGCAGTACTTC; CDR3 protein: CASSPDSSYEQYF
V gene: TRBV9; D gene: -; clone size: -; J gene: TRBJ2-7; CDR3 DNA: TGTGCCAGCAGCGGGGGGGCCGAGCAGTACTTC; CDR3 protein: CASSGGAEQYF
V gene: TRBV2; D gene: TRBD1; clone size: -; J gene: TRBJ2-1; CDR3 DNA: TGTGCCAGCAGTCGGGACAGGGTTGATGAGCAGTTCTTC; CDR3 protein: CASSRDRVDEQFF
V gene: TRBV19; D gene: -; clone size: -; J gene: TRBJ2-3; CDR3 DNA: TGTGCCAGTAAGGACAGATACACAGATACGCAGTATTTT; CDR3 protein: CASKDRYTDTQYF
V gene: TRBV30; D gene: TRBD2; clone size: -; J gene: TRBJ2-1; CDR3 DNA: TGTGCCTGGAGTGGGCTAGCGGGAGGGTCGGTCTACAATGAGCAGTTCTTC; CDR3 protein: CAWSGLAGGSVYNEQFF
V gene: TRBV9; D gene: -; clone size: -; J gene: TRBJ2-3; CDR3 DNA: TGTGCCAGCAGCGTAGGTGGCCCCTGGGGCACAGATACGCAGTATTTT; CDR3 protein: CASSVGGPWGTDTQYF
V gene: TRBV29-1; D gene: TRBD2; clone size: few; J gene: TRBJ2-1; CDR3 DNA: TGCAGCGTTGAGCTCCCCGGGGGGGATTACAATGAGCAGTTCTTC; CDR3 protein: CSVELPGGDYNEQFF
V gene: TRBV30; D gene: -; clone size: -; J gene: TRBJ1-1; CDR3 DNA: TGTGCCTGGAACGCAATGAACACTGAAGCTTTCTTT; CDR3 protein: CAWNAMNTEAFF
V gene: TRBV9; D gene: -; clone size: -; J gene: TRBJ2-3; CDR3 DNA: TGTGCCAGCAGCGGATCCAGGGACCCCACAGATACGCAGTATTTT; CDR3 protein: CASSGSRDPTDTQYF
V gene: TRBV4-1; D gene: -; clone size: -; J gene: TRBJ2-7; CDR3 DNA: TGCGCCAGCAGCCAAGAAAGGAGACTAGTCATCGGCGAGCAGTACTTC; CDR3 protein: CASSQERRLVIGEQYF
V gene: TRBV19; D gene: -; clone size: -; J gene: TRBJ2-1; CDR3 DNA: TGTGCCAGCCCCCCATCGGGAGCGAACAATGAGCAGTTCTTC; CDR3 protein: CASPPSGANNEQFF
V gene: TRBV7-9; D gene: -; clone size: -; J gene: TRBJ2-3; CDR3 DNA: TGTGCCAGCAAGAAGGAGTTTGAGGCAGATACGCAGTATTTT; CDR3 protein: CASKKEFEADTQYF
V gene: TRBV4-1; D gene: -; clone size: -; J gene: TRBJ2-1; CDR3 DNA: TGCGCCAGCAGCCAAGTTGTGCTTTTCGGGGATGAGCAGTTCTTC; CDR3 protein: CASSQVVLFGDEQFF